The T cell receptor (beta chain) under discussion was sequenced for a study of cytomegalovirus exposure and HLA in healthy donors. In the study overall: Later analysis reported that the approximately 120 validation repertoires shared the platform of the 500 to 850 first-cohort repertoires.

Study conclusions and caveats: A few of the chains that were CMV-associated were confirmed in vitro to be specific for CMV antigens. The investigators catalogued some 150 TCR beta chains as cytomegalovirus-associated.

Using immunoSEQ multiplex PCR, the repertoire was profiled, and TCRdb retains in-frame clones only, with some absent. The table includes about 240,000 clones, approximately 83% detected once. It was the approximately 110-subject validation cohort, separate from the approximately 620-subject first cohort, to which the donors belonged. As regards this clone: Its matching antigen is unknown.

The germline V gene encodes CDR1 LNHNV and CDR2 YYDKDF (reference sequence). The CDR3 loop spans 15 amino acids. V shed 6 bases, J shed 1 base, and the junction held 5 bases outside the gene matches. The sequence derives from a woman aged 25 to 39 in good health and CMV-seropositive. What was sequenced was PBMCs. The rearrangement uses TRBV15 and TRBJ2-7, with 11 bases that match TRBD2. As DNA, the CDR3 is TGTGCCACCAGAGGGGGGACTAGCGGTTCCTACGAGCAGTACTTC. Protein: CATRGGTSGSYEQYF.